This is a list of T cell receptor beta chains from one sample in a study of control samples from healthy donors and cancer patients. Assay: immunoSEQ multiplex PCR; the TCRdb copy retains only in-frame clones and omits some. The sample records around 84,000 clones, about 79% being singletons. Sequenced input: PBMCs. These receptors came from a man aged 60 to 75 with head and neck cancer. CDR3s include the opening cysteine and the closing phenylalanine or tryptophan. D genes are given only for firm matches. Clone size appears in some rows only: once, few, many, or a class for an expanded clone.

j_call d_call clone_size v_call cdr3_aa cdr3_nt
TRBJ2-1 TRBD2 . TRBV2 CATRGTSGRASISYNEQFF TGTGCCACCAGGGGGACTAGCGGGAGGGCCTCGATTTCCTACAATGAGCAGTTCTTC
TRBJ2-3 . many TRBV5-6 CASNGGGGRADTQYF TGTGCCAGCAACGGAGGAGGGGGCCGAGCAGATACGCAGTATTTT
TRBJ2-7 . . TRBV6-5 CASTSPPDEQYF TGTGCCAGCACCTCACCCCCAGACGAGCAGTACTTC
TRBJ2-7 . . TRBV9 CASSAGDSRYEQYF TGTGCCAGCAGCGCGGGGGACTCCCGCTACGAGCAGTACTTC
TRBJ2-1 TRBD2 . TRBV15 CATSGAGGGSYNEQFF TGTGCCACCAGCGGGGCAGGCGGGGGCTCCTACAATGAGCAGTTCTTC
TRBJ2-1 TRBD2 . TRBV9 CASSASGTSYEQFF TGTGCCAGCAGCGCCTCGGGGACTAGTTATGAGCAGTTCTTC
TRBJ1-4 . . TRBV6-6 CASRMGGGEKLFF TGTGCCAGCAGAATGGGGGGTGGTGAAAAACTGTTTTTT
TRBJ2-3 . . TRBV6-5 CASSQDRDILYTQYF TGTGCCAGCAGTCAGGACCGGGACATCTTATATACGCAGTATTTT
TRBJ2-3 . once TRBV27 CASSHGPNYSTDTQYF TGTGCCAGCAGTCACGGACCCAACTACTCCACAGATACGCAGTATTTT
TRBJ2-7 . . TRBV4-1 CASSDFYEQYF TGCGCCAGCAGCGATTTCTACGAGCAGTACTTC
TRBJ2-2 . . TRBV11-2 CASSLFLSPRNTGELFF TGTGCCAGCAGCTTATTCCTTAGCCCAAGGAACACCGGGGAGCTGTTTTTT
TRBJ2-6 . . TRBV27 CASSLRFRAGANVLTF TGTGCCAGCAGTTTAAGGTTTAGGGCCGGGGCCAACGTCCTGACTTTC
TRBJ2-7 TRBD2 . TRBV7-9 CASSSAGVHEQYF TGTGCCAGCAGTTCCGCGGGAGTCCACGAGCAGTACTTC
TRBJ2-5 . . TRBV7-2 CASSFRLGFQETQYF TGTGCCAGCAGCTTTCGACTGGGCTTCCAAGAGACCCAGTACTTC
TRBJ1-2 . . TRBV5-1 CASSLAGTGPGYTF TGCGCCAGCAGCTTGGCCGGGACGGGACCTGGCTACACCTTC
TRBJ1-2 TRBD1 . TRBV28 CASSFTEGTGGGYTF TGTGCCAGCAGTTTTACCGAGGGGACAGGGGGTGGCTACACCTTC
TRBJ1-1 . . TRBV7-9 CASSLGIGDEAFF TGTGCCAGCAGCTTAGGGATAGGGGACGAAGCTTTCTTT
TRBJ2-3 . . TRBV29-1 CSVDPGRGGDTQYF TGCAGCGTTGACCCGGGACGGGGAGGAGATACGCAGTATTTT
TRBJ2-2 . few TRBV6-6 CASSLANLGELFF TGTGCCAGCAGTCTGGCGAACCTCGGGGAGCTGTTTTTT
TRBJ2-1 . . TRBV11-2 CASSSGLNNEQFF TGTGCCAGCAGCTCGGGCCTAAACAATGAGCAGTTCTTC
TRBJ1-4 . few TRBV4-2 CASSQPVDSYNEKLFF TGTGCCAGCAGCCAACCCGTGGACAGCTATAATGAAAAACTGTTTTTT
TRBJ2-1 . . TRBV7-9 CASSLTGPGDNEQFF TGTGCCAGCAGCCTCACAGGGCCTGGGGACAATGAGCAGTTCTTC
TRBJ1-2 . . TRBV27 CASSPQGGYGYTF TGTGCCAGCAGTCCCCAAGGGGGATATGGCTACACCTTC
TRBJ2-7 TRBD2 . TRBV6-5 CASSYDGRGYEQYF TGTGCCAGCAGTTACGACGGGAGGGGTTACGAGCAGTACTTC
TRBJ2-1 TRBD2 . TRBV5-1 CASSVASSGAYNEQFF TGCGCCAGCAGCGTCGCCTCCAGCGGGGCATACAATGAGCAGTTCTTC
TRBJ2-7 TRBD2 . TRBV27 CASSILAGGYEQYF TGTGCCAGCAGTATACTAGCGGGAGGCTACGAGCAGTACTTC
TRBJ1-2 TRBD1 . TRBV28 CASSPRGQGAYGYTF TGTGCCAGCAGCCCCCGGGGACAGGGGGCGTATGGCTACACCTTC
TRBJ2-3 . . TRBV6-5 CASSHGVTQYF TGTGCCAGCAGCCACGGCGTTACGCAGTATTTT
TRBJ1-1 . . TRBV6-4 CASSPNPGRITEAFF TGTGCCAGCAGTCCGAACCCGGGACGGATCACTGAAGCTTTCTTT
TRBJ2-5 . . TRBV4-1 CASSLLAEETQYF TGCGCCAGCAGCCTACTAGCTGAAGAGACCCAGTACTTC
TRBJ1-5 . . TRBV23-1 CASTYRAPRSRPQHF TGCGCCAGCACCTACAGGGCCCCCAGGAGTCGGCCCCAGCATTTT
TRBJ2-7 . . TRBV28 CASRPAGSRDYEQYF TGTGCCAGCAGGCCTGCTGGTAGCAGAGACTACGAGCAGTACTTC
TRBJ2-5 . . TRBV21-1 CASSKGPKETQYF TGTGCCAGCAGCAAAGGGCCCAAAGAGACCCAGTACTTC
TRBJ2-7 . . TRBV18 CASSPLDRSSYEQYF TGTGCCAGCTCACCACTAGACCGAAGCTCCTACGAGCAGTACTTC
TRBJ2-3 . . TRBV7-2 CASSLRGAVRTDTQYF TGTGCCAGCAGCTTAAGGGGGGCGGTGCGGACAGATACGCAGTATTTT
TRBJ2-1 . . TRBV19 CASSIFGGHYNEQFF TGTGCCAGTAGTATTTTTGGGGGACACTACAATGAGCAGTTCTTC
TRBJ2-5 . . TRBV7-9 CASLQSGGWETQYF TGTGCCAGCCTCCAATCGGGCGGCTGGGAGACCCAGTACTTC
TRBJ2-1 . . TRBV27 CASSRRGLYEQFF TGTGCCAGCAGTCGCCGGGGGTTATATGAGCAGTTCTTC
TRBJ2-7 TRBD1 few TRBV12-3/TRBV12-4 CASSLGTGNQYF TGTGCCAGCAGTTTAGGGACAGGGAATCAGTACTTC
TRBJ1-5 . . TRBV10-2 CASSESKGPRDQPQHF TGCGCCAGCAGTGAGTCGAAAGGGCCACGGGATCAGCCCCAGCATTTT
TRBJ1-5 . once TRBV5-1 CASSLGPGDQPQHF TGCGCCAGCAGCTTGGGGCCAGGGGACCAGCCCCAGCATTTT
TRBJ2-3 . . TRBV28 CASSPGLPDTQYF TGTGCCAGCAGTCCGGGACTTCCAGATACGCAGTATTTT
TRBJ2-1 . few TRBV5-1 CASSLASEQFF TGCGCCAGCAGCTTGGCCTCAGAGCAGTTCTTC
TRBJ2-5 . . TRBV27 CASSLFGLQETQYF TGTGCCAGCAGTTTGTTTGGTCTCCAAGAGACCCAGTACTTC
TRBJ2-2 TRBD2 once TRBV11-2 CASNLVAGITGELFF TGTGCCAGCAACTTGGTAGCGGGTATCACCGGGGAGCTGTTTTTT
TRBJ1-5 . . TRBV27 CASSLVGQGEQHF TGTGCCAGCAGTTTAGTGGGGCAGGGCGAGCAGCATTTT
TRBJ2-5 . . TRBV7-2 CASSVRSQETQYF TGTGCCAGCAGCGTACGGTCCCAAGAGACCCAGTACTTC
TRBJ2-3 TRBD1 . TRBV15 CATSLRQGGSDTQYF TGTGCCACCAGTCTGAGACAGGGTGGATCAGATACGCAGTATTTT
TRBJ2-6 TRBD1 . TRBV10-3 CAISGQGVTGANVLTF TGTGCCATCAGTGGACAGGGGGTTACGGGGGCCAACGTCCTGACTTTC
TRBJ2-7 TRBD2 . TRBV5-1 CASSLTAMEREGLGEQYF TGCGCCAGCAGCTTGACGGCCATGGAGCGGGAGGGCCTGGGGGAGCAGTACTTC
TRBJ2-7 TRBD2 once TRBV27 CASSLKRDRYEQYF TGTGCCAGCAGTTTAAAGCGGGACCGATACGAGCAGTACTTC
TRBJ2-1 . . TRBV7-9 CASSEGSYNEQFF TGTGCCAGCAGCGAGGGAAGTTACAATGAGCAGTTCTTC